This T cell receptor (beta chain) stems from a study of blood T cell repertoires in COVID-19. Whole-study context: Specimens from acute and convalescent COVID-19 originated in the United States, Italy and Spain. Nucleic acid was either cDNA or gDNA, and it came from T cells, B-cell-depleted T cells, or PBMCs.

The method was immunoSEQ multiplex PCR; TCRdb's version includes in-frame clones alone and lacks a portion of them. The profile covers 250,000 to 300,000 clones, with less than 90% appearing a single time and over 10% taken by the ten largest. The sequenced material came from peripheral blood. The receptor was derived from a woman aged 70-85 years with COVID-19, enrolled during active disease.

The CDR3 nucleotides are TGTGCCAGCACTGGACAGGGCTCAAACACCATATATTTT. This encodes CASTGQGSNTIYF. The J gene is TRBJ1-3, the V gene TRBV6-5, with TRBD1 matching over 8 bases. Germline CDR1 and CDR2: MNHEY and SVGAGI. V lost 7 bases, J lost 6 bases, and 5 bases stayed unmatched. CDR3 length: 13 residues.